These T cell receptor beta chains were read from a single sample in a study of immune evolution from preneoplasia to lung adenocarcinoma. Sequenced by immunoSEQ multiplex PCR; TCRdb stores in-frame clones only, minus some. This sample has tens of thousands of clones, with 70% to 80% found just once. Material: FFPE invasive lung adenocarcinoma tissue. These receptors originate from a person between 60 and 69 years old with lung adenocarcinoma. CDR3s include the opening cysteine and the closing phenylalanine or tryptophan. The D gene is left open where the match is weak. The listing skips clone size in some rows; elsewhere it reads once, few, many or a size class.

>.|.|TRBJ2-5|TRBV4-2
CASSQVEGGGETQYF
TGTGCCAGCAGCCAAGTCGAGGGGGGGGGAGAGACCCAGTACTTC
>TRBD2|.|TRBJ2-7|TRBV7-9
CASSEGRVTGGEQYF
TGTGCCAGCAGCGAAGGCAGGGTAACGGGAGGCGAGCAGTACTTC
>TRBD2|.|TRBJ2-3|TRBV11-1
CASSLGLADTQYF
TGTGCCAGCAGCTTAGGACTAGCGGATACGCAGTATTTT
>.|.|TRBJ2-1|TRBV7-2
CASSIPSVGEQFF
TGTGCCAGCAGCATACCCTCGGTGGGTGAGCAGTTCTTC
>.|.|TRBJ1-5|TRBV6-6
CASSPRYNQPQHF
TGTGCCAGCAGCCCCCGATACAATCAGCCCCAGCATTTT
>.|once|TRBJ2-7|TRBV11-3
CASSLEGFRPFEQYF
TGTGCCAGCAGCTTAGAAGGTTTTCGGCCTTTCGAGCAGTACTTC
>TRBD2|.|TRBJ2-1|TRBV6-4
CASSLLAGANNEQFF
TGTGCCAGCAGTTTACTAGCGGGGGCAAACAATGAGCAGTTCTTC
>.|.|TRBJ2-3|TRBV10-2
CASSDGGFTDTQYF
TGCGCCAGCAGTGATGGCGGATTCACAGATACGCAGTATTTT
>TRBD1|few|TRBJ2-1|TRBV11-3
CASSEQGPPYNEQFF
TGTGCCAGCAGCGAACAGGGGCCCCCCTACAATGAGCAGTTCTTC
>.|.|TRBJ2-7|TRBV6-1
CASDSGRDYEQYF
TGTGCCAGCGACTCAGGGCGGGACTACGAGCAGTACTTC
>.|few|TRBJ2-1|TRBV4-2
CASSQIAGVTLGLGRDNEQFF
TGTGCCAGCAGCCAGATAGCAGGGGTGACGCTAGGACTAGGTCGGGACAATGAGCAGTTCTTC
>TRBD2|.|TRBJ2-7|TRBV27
CASSGFRGLAISYEQYF
TGTGCCAGCAGTGGCTTCCGAGGACTAGCCATCTCCTACGAGCAGTACTTC
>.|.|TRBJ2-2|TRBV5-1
CASSLAVDTNTGELFF
TGCGCCAGCAGCTTGGCCGTGGACACCAACACCGGGGAGCTGTTTTTT
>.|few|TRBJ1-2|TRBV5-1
CASGTGFLDYGYTF
TGCGCCAGCGGCACAGGGTTTCTCGACTATGGCTACACCTTC
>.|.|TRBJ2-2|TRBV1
CTSSQKPSCGRTGELFF
TGCACCAGCAGCCAAAAACCTAGCTGCGGGCGGACCGGGGAGCTGTTTTTT
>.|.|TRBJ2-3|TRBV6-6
CASRPGPPTQADTQYF
TGTGCCAGCAGACCGGGACCACCCACGCAGGCAGATACGCAGTATTTT
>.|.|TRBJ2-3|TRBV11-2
CASSPQLEADTQYF
TGTGCCAGCAGCCCGCAACTAGAGGCAGATACGCAGTATTTT
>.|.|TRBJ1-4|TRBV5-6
CASSPYPGTAEKLFF
TGTGCCAGCAGCCCCTATCCCGGGACCGCAGAAAAACTGTTTTTT
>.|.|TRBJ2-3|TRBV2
CACLRDSTDTQYF
TGTGCCTGCCTCCGGGACAGCACAGATACGCAGTATTTT
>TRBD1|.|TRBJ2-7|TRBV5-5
CASSLRGTGSSYEQYF
TGTGCCAGCAGCTTGAGGGGGACAGGGAGCTCCTACGAGCAGTACTTC
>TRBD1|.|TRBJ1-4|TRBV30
CAWTFPDRDNEKLFF
TGTGCCTGGACTTTTCCGGACAGGGATAACGAAAAACTGTTTTTT
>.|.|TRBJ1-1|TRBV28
CASSLWGPIVEAFF
TGTGCCAGCAGTTTATGGGGGCCCATAGTAGAAGCTTTCTTT
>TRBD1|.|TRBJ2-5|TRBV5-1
CASSFGQEETQYF
TGCGCCAGCAGCTTTGGACAGGAAGAGACCCAGTACTTC
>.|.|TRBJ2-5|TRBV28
CASSVISGSETQYF
TGTGCCAGCAGTGTAATTAGCGGATCAGAGACCCAGTACTTC
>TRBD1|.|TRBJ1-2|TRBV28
CASRAEGQGNYGYTF
TGTGCCAGCAGGGCGGAGGGACAGGGTAACTATGGCTACACCTTC
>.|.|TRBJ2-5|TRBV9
CASSVAQALRGETQYF
TGTGCCAGCAGCGTAGCTCAGGCACTGCGGGGAGAGACCCAGTACTTC
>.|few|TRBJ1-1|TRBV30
CAWSLSENTEAFF
TGTGCCTGGAGTCTGTCGGAGAACACTGAAGCTTTCTTT
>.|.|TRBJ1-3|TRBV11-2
CASSLIVAVQGSGNTIYF
TGTGCCAGCAGCTTAATAGTCGCTGTTCAGGGCTCTGGAAACACCATATATTTT
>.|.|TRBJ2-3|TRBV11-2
CASSLVPPGVTDTQYF
TGTGCCAGCAGCTTAGTCCCCCCCGGCGTGACAGATACGCAGTATTTT
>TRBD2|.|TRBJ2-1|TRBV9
CASSPSGIAYNEQFF
TGTGCCAGCAGCCCTAGCGGGATTGCCTACAATGAGCAGTTCTTC
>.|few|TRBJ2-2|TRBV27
CASSLGITGELFF
TGTGCCAGCAGTTTAGGCATCACCGGGGAGCTGTTTTTT
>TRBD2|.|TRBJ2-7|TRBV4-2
CASSQYTSGTPLPYEQYF
TGTGCCAGCAGCCAGTATACTAGCGGGACCCCGCTACCCTACGAGCAGTACTTC
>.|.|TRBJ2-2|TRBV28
CASSFRPGPLAGELFF
TGTGCCAGCAGTTTCCGACCAGGACCTCTGGCCGGGGAGCTGTTTTTT
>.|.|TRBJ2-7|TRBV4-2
CASSPTGPADEQYF
TGTGCCAGCAGCCCGACCGGGCCAGCCGACGAGCAGTACTTC
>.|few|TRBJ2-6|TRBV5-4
CASSFSPSSGANVLTF
TGTGCCAGCAGCTTCTCCCCATCCTCTGGGGCCAACGTCCTGACTTTC
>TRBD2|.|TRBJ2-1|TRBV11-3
CASSFWGGRVQFF
TGTGCCAGCAGCTTCTGGGGCGGGAGGGTTCAGTTCTTC
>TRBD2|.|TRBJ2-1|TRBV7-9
CASTLGREVSTYNEQFF
TGTGCCAGCACCCTGGGGCGGGAGGTTAGCACCTACAATGAGCAGTTCTTC
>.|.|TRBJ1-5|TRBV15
CATSISDGNQPQHF
TGTGCCACCAGCATTAGCGACGGAAATCAGCCCCAGCATTTT
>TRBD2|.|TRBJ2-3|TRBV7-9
CASSLGLAGMSDTQYF
TGTGCCAGCAGCCTTGGACTAGCGGGAATGTCAGATACGCAGTATTTT
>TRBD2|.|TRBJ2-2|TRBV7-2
CASRLGASGSKTGELFF
TGTGCCAGCAGACTGGGGGCTAGCGGGAGCAAGACCGGGGAGCTGTTTTTT
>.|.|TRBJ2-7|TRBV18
CASSPLGETYEQYF
TGTGCCAGCTCACCCTTAGGGGAGACCTACGAGCAGTACTTC
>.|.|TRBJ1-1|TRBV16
CASSPNSRGGTEAFF
TGTGCCAGCAGCCCCAATTCGAGGGGTGGCACTGAAGCTTTCTTT
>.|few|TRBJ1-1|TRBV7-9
CASSLNTEAFF
TGTGCCAGCAGCTTAAACACTGAAGCTTTCTTT
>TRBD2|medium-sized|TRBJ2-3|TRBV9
CASSDTGTTTDTQYF
TGTGCCAGCAGCGACACCGGGACTACCACAGATACGCAGTATTTT
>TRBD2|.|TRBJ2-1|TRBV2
CATRGLAGGGGFF
TGTGCCACAAGGGGACTAGCGGGAGGAGGTGGGTTCTTC
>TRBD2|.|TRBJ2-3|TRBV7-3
CASSLRPSGADTQYF
TGTGCCAGCAGCTTAAGGCCTAGCGGGGCAGATACGCAGTATTTT
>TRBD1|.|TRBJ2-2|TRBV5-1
CASRPRTGSTGELFF
TGCGCCAGCAGACCCCGGACAGGGTCTACCGGGGAGCTGTTTTTT
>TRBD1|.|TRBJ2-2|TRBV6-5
CASSGQGALIGELFF
TGTGCCAGCAGCGGACAGGGGGCGCTTATCGGGGAGCTGTTTTTT
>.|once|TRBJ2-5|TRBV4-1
CASSQEPGAVRETQYF
TGCGCCAGCAGCCAAGAACCGGGAGCGGTGCGGGAGACCCAGTACTTC
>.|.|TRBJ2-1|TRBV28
CASSFTSYSYNEQFF
TGTGCCAGCAGTTTTACGTCCTACTCCTACAATGAGCAGTTCTTC